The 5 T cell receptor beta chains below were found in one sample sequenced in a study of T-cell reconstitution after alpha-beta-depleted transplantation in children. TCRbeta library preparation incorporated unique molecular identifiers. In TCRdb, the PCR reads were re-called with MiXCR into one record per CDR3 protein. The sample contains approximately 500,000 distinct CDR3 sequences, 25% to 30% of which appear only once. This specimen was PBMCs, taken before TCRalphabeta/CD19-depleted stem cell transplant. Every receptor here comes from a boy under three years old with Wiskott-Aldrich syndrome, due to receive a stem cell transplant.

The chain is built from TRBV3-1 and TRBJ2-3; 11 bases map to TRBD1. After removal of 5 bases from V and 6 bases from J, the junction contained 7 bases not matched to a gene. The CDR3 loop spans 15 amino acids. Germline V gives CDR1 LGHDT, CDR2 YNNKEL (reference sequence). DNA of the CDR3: TGTGCCAGCAGCGCTAGGACAGGGGGCTTGGATACGCAGTATTTT. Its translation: CASSARTGGLDTQYF.

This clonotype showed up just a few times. CDR3 amino acids: CATSDPGLAGGLYNEQFF. The CDR3 bases are TGTGCCACCAGTGACCCCGGACTAGCGGGAGGGCTCTACAATGAGCAGTTCTTC. V usage is TRBV24-1 and J usage is TRBJ2-1, with 15 bases aligning to TRBD2. The V and J ends lost 4 bases and 3 bases, in that order; junction bases with no gene match: 6. Germline CDR1 KGHDR, CDR2 SFDVKD. The CDR3 is 18 amino acids.

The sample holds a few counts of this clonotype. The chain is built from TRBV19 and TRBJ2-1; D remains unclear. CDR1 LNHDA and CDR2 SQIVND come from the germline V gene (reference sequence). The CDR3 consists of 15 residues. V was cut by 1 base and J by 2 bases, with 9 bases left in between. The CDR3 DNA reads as TGTGCCAGTAGTATAGCCCGAATTCCCTACAATGAGCAGTTCTTC. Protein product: CASSIARIPYNEQFF.

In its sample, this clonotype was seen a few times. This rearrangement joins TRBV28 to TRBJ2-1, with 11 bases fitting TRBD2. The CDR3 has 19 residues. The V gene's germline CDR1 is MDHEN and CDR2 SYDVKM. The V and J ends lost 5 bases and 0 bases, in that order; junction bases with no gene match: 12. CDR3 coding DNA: TGTGCCAGCAGTCGACAGGGATCTAGCGGGAGGCTCTCCTACAATGAGCAGTTCTTC. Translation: CASSRQGSSGRLSYNEQFF.

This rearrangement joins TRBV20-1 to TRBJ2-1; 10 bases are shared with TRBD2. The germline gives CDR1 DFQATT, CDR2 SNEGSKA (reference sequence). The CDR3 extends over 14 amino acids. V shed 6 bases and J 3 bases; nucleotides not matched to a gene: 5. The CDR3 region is CSALAGAGYNEQFF. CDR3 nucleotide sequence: TGCAGTGCCCTAGCGGGAGCGGGCTACAATGAGCAGTTCTTC.